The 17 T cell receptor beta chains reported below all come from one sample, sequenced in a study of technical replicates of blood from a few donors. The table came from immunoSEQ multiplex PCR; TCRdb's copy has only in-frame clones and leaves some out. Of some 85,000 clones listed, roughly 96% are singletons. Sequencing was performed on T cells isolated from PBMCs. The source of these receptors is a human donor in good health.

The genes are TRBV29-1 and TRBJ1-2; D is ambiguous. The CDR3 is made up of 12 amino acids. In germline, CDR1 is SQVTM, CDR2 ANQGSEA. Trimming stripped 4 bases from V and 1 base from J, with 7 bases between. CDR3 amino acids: CSVVHNNYGYTF. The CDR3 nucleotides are TGCAGCGTTGTACACAATAACTATGGCTACACCTTC.

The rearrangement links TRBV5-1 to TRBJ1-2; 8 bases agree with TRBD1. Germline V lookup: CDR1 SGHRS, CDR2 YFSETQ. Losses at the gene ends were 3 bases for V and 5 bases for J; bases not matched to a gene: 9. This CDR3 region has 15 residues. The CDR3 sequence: CASSSLGQDLYGYTF. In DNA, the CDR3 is TGCGCCAGCAGCTCCTTGGGACAGGACCTATATGGCTACACCTTC.

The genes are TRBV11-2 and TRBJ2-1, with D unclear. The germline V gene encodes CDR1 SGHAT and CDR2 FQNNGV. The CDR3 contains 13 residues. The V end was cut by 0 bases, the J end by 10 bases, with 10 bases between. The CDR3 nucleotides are TGTGCCAGCAGCTTAGATTTAGTACAGGAGCAGTTCTTC. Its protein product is CASSLDLVQEQFF.

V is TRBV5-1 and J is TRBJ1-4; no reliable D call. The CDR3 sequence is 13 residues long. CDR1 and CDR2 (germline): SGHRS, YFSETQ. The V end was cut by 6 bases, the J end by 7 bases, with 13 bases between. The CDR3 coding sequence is TGCGCCAGCAAGGAGGGAGAACGTGAAAAACTGTTTTTT. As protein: CASKEGEREKLFF.

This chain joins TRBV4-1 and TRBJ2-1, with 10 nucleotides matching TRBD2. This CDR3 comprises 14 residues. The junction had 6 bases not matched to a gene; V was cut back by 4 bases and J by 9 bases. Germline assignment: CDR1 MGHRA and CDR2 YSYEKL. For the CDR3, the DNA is TGCGCCAGCAGCCCTAGCGGGAGTGGGGGTGAGCAGTTCTTC. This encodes CASSPSGSGGEQFF.

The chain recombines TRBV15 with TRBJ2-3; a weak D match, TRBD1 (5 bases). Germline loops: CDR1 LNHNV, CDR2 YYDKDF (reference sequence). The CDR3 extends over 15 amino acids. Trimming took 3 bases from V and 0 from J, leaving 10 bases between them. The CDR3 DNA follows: TGTGCCACCAGCAGTCGACAGAGTAGCACAGATACGCAGTATTTT. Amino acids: CATSSRQSSTDTQYF.

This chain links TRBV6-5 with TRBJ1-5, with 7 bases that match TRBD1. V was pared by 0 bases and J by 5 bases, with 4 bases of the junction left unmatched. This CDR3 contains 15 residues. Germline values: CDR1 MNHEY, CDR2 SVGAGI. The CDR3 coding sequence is TGTGCCAGCAGTTACTCGACAGGGAAATATCAGCCCCAGCATTTT. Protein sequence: CASSYSTGKYQPQHF.

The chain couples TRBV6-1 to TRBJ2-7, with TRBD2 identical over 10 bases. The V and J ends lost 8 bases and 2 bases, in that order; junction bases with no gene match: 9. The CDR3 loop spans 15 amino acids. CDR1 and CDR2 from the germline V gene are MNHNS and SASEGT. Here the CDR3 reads CASCTGTSEAYEQYF. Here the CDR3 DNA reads TGTGCCAGCTGCACCGGGACTAGCGAGGCCTACGAGCAGTACTTC.

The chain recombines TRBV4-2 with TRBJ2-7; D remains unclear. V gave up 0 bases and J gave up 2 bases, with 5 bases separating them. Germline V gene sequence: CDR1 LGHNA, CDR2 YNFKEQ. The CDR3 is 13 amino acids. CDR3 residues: CASSQDTAYEQYF. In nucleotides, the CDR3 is TGTGCCAGCAGCCAAGACACAGCCTACGAGCAGTACTTC.

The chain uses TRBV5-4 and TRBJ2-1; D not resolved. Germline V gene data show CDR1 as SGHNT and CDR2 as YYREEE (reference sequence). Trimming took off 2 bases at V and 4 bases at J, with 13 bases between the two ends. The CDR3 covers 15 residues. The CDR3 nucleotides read TGTGCCAGCAGCTTAGATCCTAGTAATTACAATGAGCAGTTCTTC. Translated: CASSLDPSNYNEQFF.

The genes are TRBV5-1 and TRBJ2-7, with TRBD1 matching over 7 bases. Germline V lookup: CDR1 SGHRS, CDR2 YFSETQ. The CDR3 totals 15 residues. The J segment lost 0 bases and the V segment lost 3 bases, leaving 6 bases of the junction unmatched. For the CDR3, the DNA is TGCGCCAGCAGCTCCTTACAGGGGAGCTCCTACGAGCAGTACTTC. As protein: CASSSLQGSSYEQYF.

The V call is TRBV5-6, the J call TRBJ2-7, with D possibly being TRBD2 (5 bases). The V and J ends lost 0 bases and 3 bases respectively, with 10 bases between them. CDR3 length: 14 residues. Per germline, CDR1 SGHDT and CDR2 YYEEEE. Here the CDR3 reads CASSLASRVYEQYF. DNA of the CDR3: TGTGCCAGCAGCTTGGCCTCGCGGGTCTACGAGCAGTACTTC.

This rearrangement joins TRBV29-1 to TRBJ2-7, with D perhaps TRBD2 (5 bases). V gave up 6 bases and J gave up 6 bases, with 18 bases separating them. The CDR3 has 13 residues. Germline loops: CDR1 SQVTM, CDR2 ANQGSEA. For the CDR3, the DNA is TGCAGCGTCAATCTAGCCCAAGGAGGCGAGCAGTACTTC. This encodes CSVNLAQGGEQYF.

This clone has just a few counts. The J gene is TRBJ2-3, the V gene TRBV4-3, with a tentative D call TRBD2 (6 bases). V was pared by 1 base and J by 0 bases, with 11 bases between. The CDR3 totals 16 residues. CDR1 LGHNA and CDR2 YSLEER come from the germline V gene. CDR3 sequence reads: CASSQGDWLSTDTQYF. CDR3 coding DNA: TGCGCCAGCAGCCAAGGGGACTGGCTTAGCACAGATACGCAGTATTTT.

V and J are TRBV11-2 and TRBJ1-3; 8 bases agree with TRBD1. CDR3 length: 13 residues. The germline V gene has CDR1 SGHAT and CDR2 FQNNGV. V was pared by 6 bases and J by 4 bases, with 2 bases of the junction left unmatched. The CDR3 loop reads CASRGQGGNTIYF. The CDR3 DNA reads TGTGCCAGCAGAGGACAGGGAGGAAACACCATATATTTT.

The chain's CDR3 is CAWETGAWGYTF. In nucleotides, the CDR3 is TGTGCCTGGGAAACAGGGGCGTGGGGCTACACCTTC. The genes are TRBV30 and TRBJ1-2; TRBD1 matches 7 bases. Germline values: CDR1 GTSNPN, CDR2 SVGIG (reference sequence). Trimming cost V 5 bases and J 8 bases; bases outside gene matches: 8. The CDR3 is made up of 12 amino acids.

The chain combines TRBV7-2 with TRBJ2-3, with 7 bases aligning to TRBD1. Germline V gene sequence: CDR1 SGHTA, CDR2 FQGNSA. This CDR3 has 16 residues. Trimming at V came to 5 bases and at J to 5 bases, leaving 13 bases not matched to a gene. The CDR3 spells CASSPGTAPVEDTQYF. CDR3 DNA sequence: TGTGCCAGCAGCCCGGGGACAGCCCCGGTGGAAGATACGCAGTATTTT.